This TCR beta chain was obtained from a study of shared clonotypes between healthy human individuals. From germline, CDR1 is MDHEN and CDR2 SYDVKM. The V and J ends lost 6 bases and 0 bases respectively, with 12 bases between them. The CDR3 totals 15 residues. The table lists this clone with a count of one. The data were produced by immunoSEQ multiplex PCR, yet TCRdb's version contains in-frame clones alone and is incomplete. The sample has some 490,000 clones, around 73% seen once. Sequenced sample: PBMCs. The J gene is TRBJ1-3, the V gene TRBV28, with D perhaps TRBD1 (6 bases). This clonotype was obtained from a woman aged 40 to 50 in good health. Some clones in this sample may be carry-over from other donors' samples. The CDR3 is CASSPGTNSGNTIYF. The CDR3 bases are TGTGCCAGCAGCCCAGGGACAAACTCTGGAAACACCATATATTTT.